This T cell receptor beta chain was sequenced for a study of early T cells in non-severe SARS-CoV-2 infection. This clonotype was seen at least ten times. TCRdb re-called the 5' RACE reads through MiXCR, storing one row per CDR3 protein. The data contain approximately 76,000 distinct CDR3 sequences, approximately 13% of them singletons. Germline CDR1 reads MNHEY; CDR2 reads SMNVEV (reference sequence). This CDR3 comprises 21 residues. Unmatched junction bases numbered 17, after V lost 1 base and J lost 0 bases. V gene TRBV27 combines with J gene TRBJ2-1, with TRBD2 matching 8 bases. The sequencing input was whole blood. The TCR comes from an adult who was a healthcare worker with PCR-confirmed SARS-CoV-2 infection or an uninfected control (not recorded which). The CDR3 sequence is CASSLLVGTSEKASSYNEQFF. The CDR3 DNA follows: TGTGCCAGCAGTTTATTAGTCGGGACTAGTGAGAAGGCGAGCTCCTACAATGAGCAGTTCTTC.